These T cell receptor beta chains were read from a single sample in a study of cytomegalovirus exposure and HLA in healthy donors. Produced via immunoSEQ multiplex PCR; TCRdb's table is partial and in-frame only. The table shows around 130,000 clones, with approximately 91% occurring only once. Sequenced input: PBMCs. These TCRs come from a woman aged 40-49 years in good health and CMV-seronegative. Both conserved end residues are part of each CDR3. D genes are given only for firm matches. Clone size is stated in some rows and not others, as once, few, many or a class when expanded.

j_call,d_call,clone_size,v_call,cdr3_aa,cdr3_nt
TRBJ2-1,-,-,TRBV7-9,CASSLGRATLRPNEQFF,TGTGCCAGCAGCTTAGGGCGGGCCACCCTCAGGCCCAATGAGCAGTTCTTC
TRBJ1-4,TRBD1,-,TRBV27,CASSFTGGREKLFF,TGTGCCAGCAGTTTCACAGGGGGACGAGAAAAACTGTTTTTT
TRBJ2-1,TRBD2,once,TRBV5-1,CASSWLAGAGEQFF,TGCGCCAGCAGCTGGCTAGCGGGAGCCGGTGAGCAGTTCTTC
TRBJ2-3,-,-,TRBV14,CASSQGGGDTQYF,TGTGCCAGCAGCCAAGGGGGCGGAGATACGCAGTATTTT
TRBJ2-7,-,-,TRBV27,CASSFGRSYEQYF,TGTGCCAGCAGTTTTGGGAGGTCCTACGAGCAGTACTTC
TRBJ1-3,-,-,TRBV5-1,CASSSVGSSGNTIYF,TGCGCCAGCAGCAGCGTAGGAAGCTCTGGAAACACCATATATTTT
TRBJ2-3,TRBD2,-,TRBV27,CASSSQREGTDTQYF,TGTGCCAGCAGTTCCCAGCGGGAAGGGACAGATACGCAGTATTTT
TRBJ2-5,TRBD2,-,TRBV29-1,CSVGTSGETQYF,TGCAGCGTTGGGACTAGCGGAGAGACCCAGTACTTC
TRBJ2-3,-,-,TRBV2,CASSETDTQYF,TGTGCCAGCAGTGAAACTGATACGCAGTATTTT
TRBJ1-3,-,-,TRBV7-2,CASSLAASSGNTIYF,TGTGCCAGCAGCTTAGCAGCTTCCTCTGGAAACACCATATATTTT
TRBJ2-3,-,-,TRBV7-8,CASSLWRISTDTQYF,TGTGCCAGCAGCTTATGGCGGATTAGCACAGATACGCAGTATTTT
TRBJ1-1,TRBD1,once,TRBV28,CASTTPGQGWTEAFF,TGTGCCAGCACCACCCCAGGACAGGGCTGGACTGAAGCTTTCTTT
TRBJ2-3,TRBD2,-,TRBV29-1,CSLRRGGSTDTQYF,TGCAGCCTGCGCCGGGGCGGGAGTACAGATACGCAGTATTTT
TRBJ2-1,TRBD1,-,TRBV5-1,CASSLAGQGSVGEQFF,TGCGCCAGCAGCTTGGCCGGACAGGGGTCGGTCGGTGAGCAGTTCTTC
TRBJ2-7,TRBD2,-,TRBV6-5,CASSLGLAYEQYF,TGTGCCAGCAGTTTGGGACTAGCTTACGAGCAGTACTTC
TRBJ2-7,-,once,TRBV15,CALDKTYEQYF,TGTGCCCTTGACAAGACCTACGAGCAGTACTTC
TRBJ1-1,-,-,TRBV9,CASSVGTVGGLNTEAFF,TGTGCCAGCAGCGTAGGGACAGTTGGTGGGTTGAACACTGAAGCTTTCTTT
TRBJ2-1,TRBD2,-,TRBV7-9,CASSLLAGVSNEQFF,TGTGCCAGCAGCCTTCTAGCGGGAGTGAGCAATGAGCAGTTCTTC
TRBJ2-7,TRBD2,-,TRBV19,CASMPRERENEQYF,TGTGCCAGTATGCCCCGAGAGCGGGAGAACGAGCAGTACTTC
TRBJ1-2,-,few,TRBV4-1,CASSQASGNYGYTF,TGCGCCAGCAGCCAAGCATCGGGGAACTATGGCTACACCTTC
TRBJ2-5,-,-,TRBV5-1,CASSLVPDGIETQYF,TGCGCCAGCAGCTTGGTGCCGGACGGGATCGAGACCCAGTACTTC
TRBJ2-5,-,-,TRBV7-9,CSSSNRGQFQETQYF,TGTTCCAGCAGCAACCGAGGGCAGTTTCAAGAGACCCAGTACTTC
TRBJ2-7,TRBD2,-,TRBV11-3,CASSPPGLTYEQYF,TGTGCCAGCAGCCCTCCGGGACTAACCTACGAGCAGTACTTC
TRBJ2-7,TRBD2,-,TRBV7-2,CASSLDGGVARYEQYF,TGTGCCAGCAGCTTAGACGGGGGGGTAGCGCGCTACGAGCAGTACTTC
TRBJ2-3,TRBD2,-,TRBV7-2,CASSPRLAGADTQYF,TGTGCCAGCAGCCCGAGACTAGCGGGAGCAGATACGCAGTATTTT
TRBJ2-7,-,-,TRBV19,CASLGGAAEQYF,TGTGCCAGTCTTGGGGGGGCCGCCGAGCAGTACTTC
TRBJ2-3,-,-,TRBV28,CASSLGGTSRDTQYF,TGTGCCAGCAGTTTAGGCGGGACCAGTAGAGATACGCAGTATTTT
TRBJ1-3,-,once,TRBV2,CASTTNSGNTIYF,TGTGCCAGCACTACCAACTCTGGAAACACCATATATTTT
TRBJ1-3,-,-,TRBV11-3,CANQQGQSDTIYF,TGTGCCAACCAACAGGGTCAGAGCGACACCATATATTTT
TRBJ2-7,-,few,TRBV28,CASSFRVGNPSTYEQYF,TGTGCCAGCAGTTTCCGGGTGGGTAATCCCTCCACCTACGAGCAGTACTTC
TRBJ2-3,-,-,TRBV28,CASSFGGSADTQYF,TGTGCCAGCAGTTTTGGAGGGAGTGCGGATACGCAGTATTTT
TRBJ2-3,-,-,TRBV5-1,CASSLEPGLGTDTQYF,TGCGCCAGCAGCTTGGAGCCGGGACTTGGCACAGATACGCAGTATTTT
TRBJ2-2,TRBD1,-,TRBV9,CASSVSAGPSTGLGELFF,TGTGCCAGCAGCGTCTCCGCGGGCCCGTCGACAGGGCTCGGGGAGCTGTTTTTT
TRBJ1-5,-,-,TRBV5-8,CASSSGSSRGTAQHF,TGTGCCAGCAGCTCGGGTTCGAGTAGGGGGACGGCCCAGCATTTT
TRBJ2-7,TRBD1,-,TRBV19,CASSIGYRQGLRYSYEQYF,TGTGCCAGTAGTATAGGTTACCGACAGGGCCTCCGATATTCCTACGAGCAGTACTTC
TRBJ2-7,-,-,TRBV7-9,CASSLAGVIGGAFSYEQYF,TGTGCCAGCAGCTTAGCCGGGGTTATTGGCGGCGCCTTTTCCTACGAGCAGTACTTC
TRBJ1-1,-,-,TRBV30,CAWSATWGPLVTEAFF,TGTGCCTGGAGTGCGACCTGGGGCCCGTTGGTCACTGAAGCTTTCTTT
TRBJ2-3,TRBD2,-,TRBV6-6,CASSRLGAGGPDTQYF,TGTGCCAGCAGCCGCCTTGGAGCGGGAGGGCCGGATACGCAGTATTTT
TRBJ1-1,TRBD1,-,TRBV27,CASISFGQGGKAFF,TGTGCCAGCATCTCCTTCGGACAGGGCGGGAAAGCTTTCTTT
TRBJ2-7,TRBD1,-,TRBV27,CASRAHRGNSYEQYF,TGTGCCAGCCGAGCTCACAGGGGAAACTCCTACGAGCAGTACTTC
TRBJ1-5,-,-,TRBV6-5,CASNLQVQPQHF,TGTGCCAGCAATCTACAGGTGCAGCCCCAGCATTTT
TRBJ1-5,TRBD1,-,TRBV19,CASSPGQGPRRSQPQHF,TGTGCCAGTAGTCCCGGACAGGGGCCGAGGCGCAGTCAGCCCCAGCATTTT
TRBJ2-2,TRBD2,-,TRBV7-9,CASSGGLFSTGELFF,TGTGCCAGCAGCGGGGGACTATTTAGTACCGGGGAGCTGTTTTTT
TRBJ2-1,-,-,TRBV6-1,CASSGQLDNEQFF,TGTGCCAGCAGTGGACAGCTAGACAATGAGCAGTTCTTC
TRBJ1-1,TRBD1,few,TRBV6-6,CASSTGGLGTEAFF,TGTGCCAGCAGCACAGGGGGATTGGGCACTGAAGCTTTCTTT
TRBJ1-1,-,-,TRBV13,CASSSRRSLNTEAFF,TGTGCCAGCAGCTCCCGCCGCAGTCTGAACACTGAAGCTTTCTTT
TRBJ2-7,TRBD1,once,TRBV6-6,CASSYSGQGAPYEQYF,TGTGCCAGCAGTTACTCTGGACAGGGGGCGCCTTACGAGCAGTACTTC
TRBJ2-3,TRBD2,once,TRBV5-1,CASSLTSGPDTQYF,TGCGCCAGCAGCTTGACTAGCGGCCCAGATACGCAGTATTTT
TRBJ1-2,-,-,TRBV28,CASTLLGAAYGYTF,TGTGCCAGCACCCTTCTAGGGGCAGCTTATGGCTACACCTTC
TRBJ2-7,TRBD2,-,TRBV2,CASREGTSGSYEQYF,TGTGCCAGCAGAGAAGGGACTAGCGGCTCCTACGAGCAGTACTTC
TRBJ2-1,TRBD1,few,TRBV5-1,CASSSQGPSNEQFF,TGCGCCAGCAGCTCACAGGGGCCCTCTAATGAGCAGTTCTTC
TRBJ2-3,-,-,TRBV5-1,CASSLAPLGRGATDTQYF,TGCGCCAGCAGCTTGGCCCCCTTGGGTCGGGGAGCCACAGATACGCAGTATTTT
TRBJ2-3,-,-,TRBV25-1,CASSVAGDTQYF,TGTGCCAGCAGTGTAGCTGGGGATACGCAGTATTTT